Below, 24 T cell receptor beta chains from the same sample are listed, as sequenced in a study of shared clonotypes between healthy human individuals. TCRdb's table, derived via immunoSEQ multiplex PCR, lists solely in-frame clones and lacks some. The sample has fewer than 600,000 clones, about four fifths seen once; the top ten hold around 13%. Sequenced material: PBMCs. These receptors all come from a woman aged 40 to 50 in good health. Some clones in this sample may be carry-over from other donors' samples.

The V and J genes are TRBV30 and TRBJ1-5; 8 bases are shared with TRBD1. Germline CDR1 and CDR2: GTSNPN and SVGIG (reference sequence). The CDR3 runs 14 residues. The trim removed 5 bases at V and 4 bases at J, leaving 7 bases unmatched. CDR3 bases: TGTGCCTGGCTCGGACAGGGCAGGAATCAGCCCCAGCATTTT. This encodes CAWLGQGRNQPQHF.

The sample holds one count of this clone. J is TRBJ2-1 and V is TRBV5-1, with 9 bases that match TRBD2. The CDR3 covers 15 residues. CDR1 SGHRS and CDR2 YFSETQ come from the germline V gene. The trim removed 1 base at V and 4 bases at J, leaving 3 bases unmatched. CDR3 loop: CASSLSSGTYNEQFF. DNA for the CDR3: TGCGCCAGCAGCTTGTCTAGCGGGACATACAATGAGCAGTTCTTC.

The chain recombines TRBV7-2 with TRBJ1-1, with D possibly TRBD1 on 6 matching bases. V shed 1 base and J shed 4 bases, with 10 bases lying between them. The CDR3 consists of 14 residues. From germline, CDR1 is SGHTA and CDR2 FQGNSA. The CDR3 nucleotides read TGTGCCAGCAGCTTAGAAGGGGGGGTCACTGAAGCTTTCTTT. Translated, it gives CASSLEGGVTEAFF.

This rearrangement joins TRBV5-1 to TRBJ1-1; D not certain. The CDR3 covers 16 residues. Trimming shortened V by 3 bases and J by 1 base, and 16 bases separated the two germline ends. CDR1 and CDR2 (germline): SGHRS, YFSETQ. DNA of the CDR3: TGCGCCAGCAGCTCGGACGGCCGGACTGCGAACACTGAAGCTTTCTTT. This codes for CASSSDGRTANTEAFF.

The chain combines TRBV11-3 with TRBJ2-1; D unresolved. V dropped 2 bases and J dropped 0 bases, with 14 bases sitting between them. The CDR3 is 17 amino acids. Germline loops: CDR1 SGHNT, CDR2 YENEEA. The CDR3 spells CASSLSTGLSSYNEQFF. The CDR3 DNA is TGTGCCAGCAGCTTAAGTACTGGGCTTAGCTCCTACAATGAGCAGTTCTTC.

Only a few counts were recorded for this clone. The rearrangement joins TRBV5-4 to TRBJ2-3; 7 bases map to TRBD1. In germline, CDR1 is SGHNT, CDR2 YYREEE (reference sequence). The V and J ends lost 3 bases and 4 bases, in that order; junction bases with no gene match: 8. There are 15 residues in the CDR3. This chain's CDR3 is CASSSSTGVADTQYF. The CDR3 bases are TGTGCCAGCAGCTCCTCTACAGGGGTGGCAGATACGCAGTATTTT. Using reference TRBV5-4 and TRBJ2-3 for the parts outside the CDR3, the full variable domain is ETGVTQSPTHLIKTRGQQVTLRCSSQSGHNTVSWYQQALGQGPQFIFQYYREEENGRGNFPPRFSGLQFPNYSSELNVNALELDDSALYLCASSSSTGVADTQYFGPGTRLTVL.

This clone was detected once. The chain recombines TRBV11-1 with TRBJ2-3; 8 nucleotides agree with TRBD2. This CDR3 is built from 19 residues. Germline-derived CDR1 and CDR2 are SGHAT and FQDESV (reference sequence). Germline trimming cut 0 bases from V and 1 base from J; bases unmatched to any gene: 12. CDR3 amino acids: CASSLAAWREEMGTDTQYF. CDR3 nucleotides: TGTGCCAGCAGCTTAGCGGCCTGGCGGGAGGAAATGGGCACAGATACGCAGTATTTT.

The CDR3 DNA is TGTGCCAGCAGCCAAGTTAGGGTAGACTATGGCTACACCTTC. This codes for CASSQVRVDYGYTF. The chain employs TRBV14 and TRBJ1-2; D unresolved. Trimming left V 1 base short and J 3 bases short, with 9 bases between. The CDR3 is 14 amino acids. Germline assignment: CDR1 SGHDN and CDR2 FVKESK.

V usage is TRBV2 and J usage is TRBJ1-5, with TRBD1 matching over 7 bases. The CDR3 runs to 14 residues. The J segment lost 4 bases and the V segment lost 6 bases, leaving 6 bases of the junction unmatched. Germline CDR1 is SNHLY and CDR2 is FYNNEI. CDR3: CASSRVGQNQPQHF. The CDR3 DNA reads as TGTGCCAGCAGCCGGGTGGGACAGAATCAGCCCCAGCATTTT.

This rearrangement joins TRBV10-3 to TRBJ1-3; D call uncertain. This CDR3 is built from 16 residues. Germline V gene sequence: CDR1 ENHRY, CDR2 SYGVKD. V was clipped by 3 bases and J by 0 bases, with 12 bases between them. The DNA for the CDR3 is TGTGCCATCAGTGAACGTCCTACCAACTCTGGAAACACCATATATTTT. Translated: CAISERPTNSGNTIYF.

The chain employs TRBV6-4 and TRBJ2-3, with TRBD1 matching 8 bases. With 0 bases clipped from V and 2 bases from J, the junction kept 4 bases outside the gene matches. CDR1 MRHNA and CDR2 SNTAGT come from the germline V gene. The CDR3 totals 16 residues. In nucleotides, the CDR3 is TGTGCCAGCAGTGACTCGACAGGGGCCAACACAGATACGCAGTATTTT. Its translation is CASSDSTGANTDTQYF.

The CDR3, as DNA: TGTGCCAGCAGCCAAGGCTGGTCACTAGCGGAAGAGTTTTCCTACGAGCAGTACTTC. It specifies CASSQGWSLAEEFSYEQYF. The J gene is TRBJ2-7, the V gene TRBV4-2; TRBD2 matches at 8 bases. V was pared by 1 base and J by 1 base, with 15 bases of the junction left unmatched. Germline V lookup: CDR1 LGHNA, CDR2 YNFKEQ. CDR3 length: 19 amino acids.

The chain couples TRBV18 to TRBJ2-5; a possible D gene is TRBD1 (5 bases). The V gene lost 3 bases and the J gene lost 3 bases, with 8 bases spanning the gap. This CDR3 region has 13 residues. CDR1 is KGHSH, CDR2 LQKENI, per germline. The CDR3 loop reads CASSPDREETQYF. The CDR3 region has the DNA TGTGCCAGCTCACCCGACAGAGAAGAGACCCAGTACTTC.

This chain joins TRBV7-9 and TRBJ2-2, with 9 bases identical to TRBD2. Germline trimming cut 4 bases from V and 6 bases from J; bases unmatched to any gene: 18. The CDR3 extends over 19 amino acids. The germline gives CDR1 SEHNR, CDR2 FQNEAQ (reference sequence). This CDR3 is CASSSTRLRRGRGSGELFF. The CDR3 nucleotides are TGTGCCAGCAGCTCCACACGACTTAGGCGCGGGAGGGGTTCCGGGGAGCTGTTTTTT.

The chain employs TRBV9 and TRBJ2-1, with TRBD2 matching 7 bases. This CDR3 spans 17 amino acids. CDR1 and CDR2 from the germline V gene are SGDLS and YYNGEE. V was pared by 1 base and J by 3 bases, with 10 bases of the junction left unmatched. The CDR3 region has the DNA TGTGCCAGCAGCGTATCGCCCCTACTAGCGAGCTACAATGAGCAGTTCTTC. Translating gives CASSVSPLLASYNEQFF.

This chain connects TRBV2 to TRBJ2-7; 12 nucleotides agree with TRBD1. This CDR3 spans 16 amino acids. Germline V gene data show CDR1 as SNHLY and CDR2 as FYNNEI. V lost 10 bases and J lost 2; bases outside the gene matches: 12. Written as DNA, the CDR3 is TGTGCCATTGAAAAGCCGGGACAGGGGGCTCCCTACGAGCAGTACTTC. Protein sequence: CAIEKPGQGAPYEQYF.

This clone was observed a handful of times. The chain couples TRBV7-2 to TRBJ2-3; 12 bases align to TRBD1. The CDR3 sequence is 19 residues long. J lost 1 base, V lost 4 bases, and 12 bases had no gene match. In germline, CDR1 is SGHTA, CDR2 FQGNSA. The CDR3 bases are TGTGCCAGCAGCTGGATCCCGGGACAGGGGGCAAGGGGCACAGATACGCAGTATTTT. It encodes CASSWIPGQGARGTDTQYF.

V usage is TRBV14 and J usage is TRBJ2-3; the D is unclear. The CDR3 is made up of 15 amino acids. V dropped 0 bases and J dropped 0 bases, with 7 bases sitting between them. Looked up from germline, CDR1 is SGHDN and CDR2 is FVKESK. CDR3 protein: CASSQDITSTDTQYF. The CDR3 DNA is TGTGCCAGCAGCCAAGATATAACTAGCACAGATACGCAGTATTTT.

This chain uses TRBV29-1 with TRBJ2-7, with D perhaps being TRBD1 or TRBD2 (5 bases each). Germline loops: CDR1 SQVTM, CDR2 ANQGSEA. The V and J ends lost 4 bases and 6 bases respectively, with 19 bases between them. The CDR3 extends over 14 amino acids. CDR3 sequence: CSVVIGAGASEQYF. CDR3 coding DNA: TGCAGCGTTGTGATAGGCGCCGGGGCGTCCGAGCAGTACTTC.

The chain uses TRBV20-1 and TRBJ2-7, with D unclear. The V end was cut by 8 bases, the J end by 4 bases, with 12 bases between. This CDR3 is 11 amino acids long. CDR1 DFQATT and CDR2 SNEGSKA come from the germline V gene (reference sequence). CDR3 nucleotides: TGCAGTTTCAAACCGCGATACGAGCAGTACTTC. It specifies CSFKPRYEQYF.

V usage is TRBV20-1 and J usage is TRBJ2-5, with unresolved D. CDR3 length: 11 amino acids. Trimming left V 3 bases short and J 2 bases short, with 4 bases between. Germline V gives CDR1 DFQATT, CDR2 SNEGSKA (reference sequence). The CDR3 here is CSASDQETQYF. The CDR3 DNA is TGCAGTGCTAGTGATCAAGAGACCCAGTACTTC.

The chain links TRBV11-2 to TRBJ2-3; tentative D call: TRBD2 (6 bases). V was trimmed by 5 bases and J by 2 bases, leaving 14 bases between them. Germline V gene sequence: CDR1 SGHAT, CDR2 FQNNGV. The CDR3 is 15 residues long. The chain's CDR3 is CASSTLGLITDTQYF. The CDR3 nucleotides are TGTGCCAGCAGCACCCTGGGACTTATCACAGATACGCAGTATTTT.

On this clone itself: A read error is possible here, since a much larger clone lies one base away. CDR3 sequence reads: CASSPGQIYEQYF. The CDR3 DNA sequence: TGTGCCAGCAGTCCCGGACAGATCTACGAGCAGTACTTC. The chain recombines TRBV28 with TRBJ2-7, with TRBD1 as a possible D gene (6 bases). This CDR3 is 13 amino acids long. The V end was cut by 5 bases, the J end by 3 bases, with 11 bases between. Germline V lookup: CDR1 MDHEN, CDR2 SYDVKM.

The V and J genes are TRBV25-1 and TRBJ2-1; TRBD2 aligns across 9 bases. CDR1 and CDR2 (germline): MGHDK, SYGVNS. The trim removed 6 bases at V and 10 bases at J, leaving 10 bases unmatched. This CDR3 spans 14 amino acids. The CDR3 sequence: CASRVGGRAVEQFF. The CDR3 nucleotides are TGTGCCAGCAGGGTTGGCGGGAGGGCCGTGGAGCAGTTCTTC.